This TCR beta chain was obtained from a study of cytomegalovirus exposure and HLA in healthy donors. Study-wide results and caveats: Later on, an analysis showed TCR association rates differing by HLA locus, with DRB1 the most and HLA-C the fewest. TCR beta chains numbering some 160 were designated cytomegalovirus-associated.

V gave up 8 bases and J gave up 2 bases; unmatched junction bases: 6. The germline V gene has CDR1 SNHLY and CDR2 FYNNEI. The CDR3 spans 14 residues. All donors participated as healthy donors of bone marrow. Turning to this clone: Its antigen is as yet unknown.

Researchers ran the PCR with 60 Vbeta and 13 Jbeta primers. Using immunoSEQ multiplex PCR, the repertoire was profiled, and TCRdb retains in-frame clones only, with some absent. The sample contains some 200,000 clones, roughly 13% of which appear only once. Sequenced sample: PBMCs. This chain links TRBV2 with TRBJ2-3; 8 nucleotides line up with TRBD2. The receptor's source is a man aged 50 to 60 in good health and CMV-seropositive. The CDR3 here is CASGWRGATDTQYF. For the CDR3, the DNA is TGTGCCAGCGGCTGGCGGGGGGCCACAGATACGCAGTATTTT.